The text below deals with one TCR beta chain. Its matching antigen is unknown. The data belong to a study of beta chain features in type 1 diabetes. Overall study context: The study found patients and healthy donors alike in age, gender and cell yields. There were 90 million to 110 million sorted cells examined across all samples.

All of the isolated RNA was reverse transcribed, so expressed TCRB transcripts were sequenced. Using immunoSEQ multiplex PCR, the repertoire was profiled, and TCRdb retains in-frame clones only, with some absent. This sample has around 300,000 clones, with roughly 8% found just once. Study outcomes and limitations: Patients with type 1 diabetes carried fewer insertions and had more deletions at their VDJ junctions.

Trimming pared 4 bases from V and 0 bases from J, leaving 6 bases between. CDR1 SGHTA and CDR2 FQGNSA come from the germline V gene. The CDR3 spans 14 residues. Cells sorted by CD45RO/CCR7/CD25/CD127/CD95/CD27 comprised CD4+ naive, central memory, regulatory and stem cell-like memory cells. The receptor was derived from a young woman in good health. The rearrangement joins TRBV7-2 to TRBJ1-4; unclear D gene. The material sequenced was central memory CD4+ T cells from blood. In nucleotides, the CDR3 is TGTGCCAGCAGCTCGATTTCAACTAATGAAAAACTGTTTTTT. Translated, it gives CASSSISTNEKLFF.